In this sample, the clone carrying this T cell receptor beta chain turned up a few times. The antigen is undetermined. This entry comes from a study of blood T cells in healthy people across ages. The CDR3 length is 14 residues. Germline CDR1 and CDR2: SGHRS and YFSETQ. The study's findings and limits: Per million T cells, TCR beta diversity dropped about linearly as age rose.

Primed by a sample-barcoded 5' primer and a J-beta primer mix, a second PCR proceeded for about 6 to 12 cycles. TCRdb analysed the 5' RACE reads with MiXCR anew, one entry per CDR3 protein. The sample contains about 1.4 million distinct CDR3 sequences, approximately 59% of which appear only once. This chain connects TRBV5-1 to TRBJ2-5; D tentatively reads TRBD1 or TRBD2 (5 bases each). The J call may be mistaken, given a closer DNA end match to TRBJ2-7. This TCR was recovered from a man in his late teens or twenties in good health. Sequencing input: blood. DNA of the CDR3: TGCGCCAGCAGCCTGACCGGGACGGAGGACGAGCAGTACTTC. It specifies CASSLTGTEDEQYF.